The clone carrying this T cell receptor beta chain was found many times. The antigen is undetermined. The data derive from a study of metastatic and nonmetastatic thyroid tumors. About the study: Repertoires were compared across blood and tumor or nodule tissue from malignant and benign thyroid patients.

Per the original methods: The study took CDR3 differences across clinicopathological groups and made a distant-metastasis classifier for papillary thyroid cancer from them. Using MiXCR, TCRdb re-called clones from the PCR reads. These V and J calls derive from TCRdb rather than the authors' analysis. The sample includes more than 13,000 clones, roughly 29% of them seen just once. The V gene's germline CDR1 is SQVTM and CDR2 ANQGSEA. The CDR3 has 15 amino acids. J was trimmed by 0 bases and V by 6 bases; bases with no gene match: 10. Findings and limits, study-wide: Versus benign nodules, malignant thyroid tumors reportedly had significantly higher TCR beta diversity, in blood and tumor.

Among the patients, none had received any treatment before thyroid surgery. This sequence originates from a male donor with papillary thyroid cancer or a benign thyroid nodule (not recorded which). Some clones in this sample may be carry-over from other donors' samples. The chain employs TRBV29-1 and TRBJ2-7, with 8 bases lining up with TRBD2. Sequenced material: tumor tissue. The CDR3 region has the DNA TGCAGCGTAGTCCCGGGGGGGGGCTTCTCCTACGAGCAGTACTTC. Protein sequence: CSVVPGGGFSYEQYF.